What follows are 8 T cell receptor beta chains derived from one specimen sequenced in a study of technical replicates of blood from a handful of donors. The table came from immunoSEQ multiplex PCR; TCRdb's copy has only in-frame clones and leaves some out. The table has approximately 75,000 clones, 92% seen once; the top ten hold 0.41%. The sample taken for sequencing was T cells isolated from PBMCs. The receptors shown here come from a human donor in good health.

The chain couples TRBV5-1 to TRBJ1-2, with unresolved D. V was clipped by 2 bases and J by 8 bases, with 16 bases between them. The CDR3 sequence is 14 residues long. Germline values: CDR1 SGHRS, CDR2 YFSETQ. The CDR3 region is CASSFSATTRGYTF. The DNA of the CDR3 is TGCGCCAGCAGCTTTTCCGCCACTACTAGGGGCTACACCTTC. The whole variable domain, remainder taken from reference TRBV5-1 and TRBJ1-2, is KAGVTQTPRYLIKTRGQQVTLSCSPISGHRSVSWYQQTPGQGLQFLFEYFSETQRNKGNFPGRFSGRQFSNSRSEMNVSTLELGDSALYLCASSFSATTRGYTFGSGTRLTVV.

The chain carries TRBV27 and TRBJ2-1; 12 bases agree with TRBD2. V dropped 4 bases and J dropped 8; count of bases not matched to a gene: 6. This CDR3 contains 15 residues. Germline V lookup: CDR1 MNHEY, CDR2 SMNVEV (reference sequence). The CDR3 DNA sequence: TGTGCCAGCAGTTCCGGACTAGCGGGAACCCATGAGCAGTTCTTC. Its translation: CASSSGLAGTHEQFF.

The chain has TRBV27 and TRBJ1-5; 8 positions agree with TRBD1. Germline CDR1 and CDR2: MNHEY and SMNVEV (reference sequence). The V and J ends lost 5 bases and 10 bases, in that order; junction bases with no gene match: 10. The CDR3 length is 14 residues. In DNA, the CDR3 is TGTGCCAGCAGTAATTTAGACAGGGGAAACCCCCAGCATTTT. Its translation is CASSNLDRGNPQHF.

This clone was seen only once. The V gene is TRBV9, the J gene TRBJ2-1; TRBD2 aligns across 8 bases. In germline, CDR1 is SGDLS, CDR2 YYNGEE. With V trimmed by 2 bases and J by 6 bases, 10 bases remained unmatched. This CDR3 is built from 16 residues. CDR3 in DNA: TGTGCCAGCAGCGTCCTTATAGCGGGGAACATCAATGAGCAGTTCTTC. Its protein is CASSVLIAGNINEQFF.

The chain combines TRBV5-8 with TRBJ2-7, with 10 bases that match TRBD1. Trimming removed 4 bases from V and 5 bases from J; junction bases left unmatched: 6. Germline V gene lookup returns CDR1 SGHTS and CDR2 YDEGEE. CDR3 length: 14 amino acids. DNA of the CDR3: TGTGCCAGCAGCAGGGACAGGGGTTCCAACGAGCAGTACTTC. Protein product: CASSRDRGSNEQYF.

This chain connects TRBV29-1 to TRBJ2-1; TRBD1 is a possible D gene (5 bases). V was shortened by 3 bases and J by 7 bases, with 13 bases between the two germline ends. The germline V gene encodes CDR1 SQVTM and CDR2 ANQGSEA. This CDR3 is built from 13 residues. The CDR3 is CSVDRAQGNEQFF. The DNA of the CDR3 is TGCAGCGTTGATCGGGCGCAGGGAAATGAGCAGTTCTTC.

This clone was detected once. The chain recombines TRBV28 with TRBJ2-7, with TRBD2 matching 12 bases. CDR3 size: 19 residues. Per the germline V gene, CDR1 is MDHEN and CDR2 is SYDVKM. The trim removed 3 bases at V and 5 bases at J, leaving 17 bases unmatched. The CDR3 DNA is TGTGCCAGCAGTTTGTTGCAGTGGGCGACTAGCGGGAGTCGGAACGAGCAGTACTTC. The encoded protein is CASSLLQWATSGSRNEQYF.

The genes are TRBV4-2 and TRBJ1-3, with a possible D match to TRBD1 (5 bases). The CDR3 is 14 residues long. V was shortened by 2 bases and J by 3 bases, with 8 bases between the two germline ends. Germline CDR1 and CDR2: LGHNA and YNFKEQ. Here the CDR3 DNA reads TGTGCCAGCAGCCAACAGGGATTTGGAAACACCATATATTTT. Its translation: CASSQQGFGNTIYF.